This entry describes one T cell receptor beta chain. Its cognate antigen is unknown. A sample-barcoded 5' primer and a J-beta primer mix were used in a second PCR of roughly 6 to 11 cycles. TCRdb ran MiXCR on the 5' RACE reads and lists one entry per CDR3 protein. The sample has about 830,000 distinct CDR3 sequences; around two thirds are singletons. The authors extracted at least 5 micrograms of total RNA per sample. This sample was taken from a study of blood T cells in healthy people across ages. General study results and limits: It was not known whether donors were CMV positive (a possible confounder of expanded clonotype changes).

The TCR was taken from a man aged 25 to 40 in good health. The specimen was blood.

As DNA, the CDR3 is TGCGCCAGCAGCTCACAGGGGGTGGACACTGAAGCTTTCTTT. It is translated as CASSSQGVDTEAFF. The chain joins TRBV5-1 to TRBJ1-1; 8 bases line up with TRBD1. With 3 bases clipped from V and 3 bases from J, the junction kept 4 bases outside the gene matches. The germline CDR1 and CDR2 sequences are SGHRS and YFSETQ. This CDR3 contains 14 residues.